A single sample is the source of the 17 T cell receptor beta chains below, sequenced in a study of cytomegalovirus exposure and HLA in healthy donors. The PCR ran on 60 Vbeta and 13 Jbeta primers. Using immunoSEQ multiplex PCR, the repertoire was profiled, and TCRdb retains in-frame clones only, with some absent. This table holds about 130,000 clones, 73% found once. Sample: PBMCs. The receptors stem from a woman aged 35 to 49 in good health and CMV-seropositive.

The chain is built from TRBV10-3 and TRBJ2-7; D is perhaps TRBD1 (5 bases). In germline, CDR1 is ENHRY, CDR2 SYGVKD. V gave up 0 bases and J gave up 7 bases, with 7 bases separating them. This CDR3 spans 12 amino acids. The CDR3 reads CAISESRVEQYF. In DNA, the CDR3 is TGTGCCATCAGTGAGTCCAGGGTGGAGCAGTACTTC.

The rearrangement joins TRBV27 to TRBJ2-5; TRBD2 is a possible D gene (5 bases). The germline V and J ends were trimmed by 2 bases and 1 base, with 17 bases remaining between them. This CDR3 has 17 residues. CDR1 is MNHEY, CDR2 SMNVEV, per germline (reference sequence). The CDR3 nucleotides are TGTGCCAGCAGTTTACTCCCGGGAACTAAAGGCCAAGAGACCCAGTACTTC. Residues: CASSLLPGTKGQETQYF.

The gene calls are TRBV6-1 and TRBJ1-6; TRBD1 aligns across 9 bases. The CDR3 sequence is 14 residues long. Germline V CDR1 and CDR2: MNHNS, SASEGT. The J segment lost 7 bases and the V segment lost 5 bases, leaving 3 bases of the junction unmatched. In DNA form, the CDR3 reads TGTGCCAGCAGTCGGACAGGGGAAAATTCACCCCTCCACTTT. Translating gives CASSRTGENSPLHF.

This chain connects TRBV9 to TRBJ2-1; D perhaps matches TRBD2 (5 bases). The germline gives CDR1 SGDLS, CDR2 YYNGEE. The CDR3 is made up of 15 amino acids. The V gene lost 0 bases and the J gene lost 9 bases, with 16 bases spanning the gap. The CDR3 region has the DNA TGTGCCAGCAGCGTAGAGGTCTCTAGCCCTAGTGAGCAGTTCTTC. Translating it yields CASSVEVSSPSEQFF.

The CDR3 spells CASSFDRAGPLHYGYTF. DNA for the CDR3: TGTGCCAGCAGCTTCGACCGAGCAGGGCCCCTACACTATGGCTACACCTTC. The chain recombines TRBV7-2 with TRBJ1-2; a possible D gene is TRBD1 (5 bases). The CDR3 consists of 17 residues. Trimming removed 3 bases from V and 3 bases from J, with 20 bases in between. Germline V gene data show CDR1 as SGHTA and CDR2 as FQGNSA.

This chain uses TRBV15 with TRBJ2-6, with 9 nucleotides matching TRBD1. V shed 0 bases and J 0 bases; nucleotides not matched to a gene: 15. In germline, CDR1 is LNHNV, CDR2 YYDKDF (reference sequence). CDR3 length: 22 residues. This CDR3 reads CATSRDPGQGMVGFSGANVLTF. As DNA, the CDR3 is TGTGCCACCAGCAGAGATCCTGGACAGGGGATGGTGGGTTTCTCTGGGGCCAACGTCCTGACTTTC.

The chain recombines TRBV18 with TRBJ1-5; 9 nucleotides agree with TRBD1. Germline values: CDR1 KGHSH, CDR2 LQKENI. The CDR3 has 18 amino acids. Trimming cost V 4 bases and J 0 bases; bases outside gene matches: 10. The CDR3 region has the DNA TGTGCCAGCTCACTATCCGGGACAGGGAGTACTAGCAATCAGCCCCAGCATTTT. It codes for CASSLSGTGSTSNQPQHF.

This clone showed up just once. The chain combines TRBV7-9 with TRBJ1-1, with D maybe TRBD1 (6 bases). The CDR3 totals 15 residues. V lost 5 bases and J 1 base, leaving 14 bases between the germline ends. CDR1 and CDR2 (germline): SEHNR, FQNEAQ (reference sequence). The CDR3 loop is CASSRWTERNTEAFF. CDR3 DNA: TGTGCCAGCAGCAGATGGACAGAGAGGAACACTGAAGCTTTCTTT.

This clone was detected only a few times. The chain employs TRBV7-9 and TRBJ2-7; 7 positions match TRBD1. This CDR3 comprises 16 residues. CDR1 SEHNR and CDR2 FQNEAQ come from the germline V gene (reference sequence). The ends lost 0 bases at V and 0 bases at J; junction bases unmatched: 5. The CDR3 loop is CASSLAGGRSSYEQYF. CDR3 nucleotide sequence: TGTGCCAGCAGCTTAGCAGGGGGCCGCAGCTCCTACGAGCAGTACTTC.

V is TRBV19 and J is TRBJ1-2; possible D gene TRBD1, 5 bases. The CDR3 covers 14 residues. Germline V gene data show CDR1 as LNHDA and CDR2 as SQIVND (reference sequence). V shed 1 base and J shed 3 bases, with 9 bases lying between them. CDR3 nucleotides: TGTGCCAGTAGTATAGGTGGAGGGGACTATGGCTACACCTTC. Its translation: CASSIGGGDYGYTF.

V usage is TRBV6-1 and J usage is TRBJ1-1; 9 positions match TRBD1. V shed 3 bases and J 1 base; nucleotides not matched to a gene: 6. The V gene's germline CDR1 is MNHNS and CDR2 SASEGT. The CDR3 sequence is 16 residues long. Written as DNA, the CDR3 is TGTGCCAGCAGTGACCCGGGACAGGGAGGGAACACTGAAGCTTTCTTT. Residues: CASSDPGQGGNTEAFF.

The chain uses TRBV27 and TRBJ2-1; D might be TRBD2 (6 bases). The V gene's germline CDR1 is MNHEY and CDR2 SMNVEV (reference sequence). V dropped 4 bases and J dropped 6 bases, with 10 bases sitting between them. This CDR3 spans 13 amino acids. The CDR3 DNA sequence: TGTGCCAGCAGTTGGGGCGGGATCAATGAGCAGTTCTTC. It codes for CASSWGGINEQFF.

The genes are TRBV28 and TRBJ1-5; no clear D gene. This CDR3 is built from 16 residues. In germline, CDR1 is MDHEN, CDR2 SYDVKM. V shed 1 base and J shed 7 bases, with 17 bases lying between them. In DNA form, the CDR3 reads TGTGCCAGCAGTTTATATGAGGCAGCCACGGTCCAGCCCCAGCATTTT. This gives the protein CASSLYEAATVQPQHF.

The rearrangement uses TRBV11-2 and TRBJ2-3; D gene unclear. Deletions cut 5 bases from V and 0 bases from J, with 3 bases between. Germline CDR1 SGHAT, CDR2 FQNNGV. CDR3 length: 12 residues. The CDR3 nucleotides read TGTGCCAGCAGCCTCAGCACAGATACGCAGTATTTT. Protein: CASSLSTDTQYF.

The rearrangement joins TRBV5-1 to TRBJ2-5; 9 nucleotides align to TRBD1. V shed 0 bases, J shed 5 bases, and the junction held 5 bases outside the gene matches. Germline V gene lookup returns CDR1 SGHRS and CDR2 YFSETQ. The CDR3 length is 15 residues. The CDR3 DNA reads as TGCGCCAGCAGCTTGGGGCCGGGACAGGGCGAGACCCAGTACTTC. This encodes CASSLGPGQGETQYF.

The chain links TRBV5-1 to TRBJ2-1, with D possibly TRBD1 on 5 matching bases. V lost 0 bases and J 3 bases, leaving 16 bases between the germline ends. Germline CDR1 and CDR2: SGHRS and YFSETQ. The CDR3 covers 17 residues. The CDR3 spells CASSLGWQGKGYNEQFF. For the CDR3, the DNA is TGCGCCAGCAGCTTGGGGTGGCAGGGAAAGGGCTACAATGAGCAGTTCTTC.

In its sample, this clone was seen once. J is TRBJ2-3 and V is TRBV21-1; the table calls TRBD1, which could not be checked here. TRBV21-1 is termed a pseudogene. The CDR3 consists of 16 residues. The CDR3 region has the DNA TGTGCCAGCAGCTTCGACAGGGGAGGTCATACAGATACGCAGTATTTT. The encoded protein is CASSFDRGGHTDTQYF.